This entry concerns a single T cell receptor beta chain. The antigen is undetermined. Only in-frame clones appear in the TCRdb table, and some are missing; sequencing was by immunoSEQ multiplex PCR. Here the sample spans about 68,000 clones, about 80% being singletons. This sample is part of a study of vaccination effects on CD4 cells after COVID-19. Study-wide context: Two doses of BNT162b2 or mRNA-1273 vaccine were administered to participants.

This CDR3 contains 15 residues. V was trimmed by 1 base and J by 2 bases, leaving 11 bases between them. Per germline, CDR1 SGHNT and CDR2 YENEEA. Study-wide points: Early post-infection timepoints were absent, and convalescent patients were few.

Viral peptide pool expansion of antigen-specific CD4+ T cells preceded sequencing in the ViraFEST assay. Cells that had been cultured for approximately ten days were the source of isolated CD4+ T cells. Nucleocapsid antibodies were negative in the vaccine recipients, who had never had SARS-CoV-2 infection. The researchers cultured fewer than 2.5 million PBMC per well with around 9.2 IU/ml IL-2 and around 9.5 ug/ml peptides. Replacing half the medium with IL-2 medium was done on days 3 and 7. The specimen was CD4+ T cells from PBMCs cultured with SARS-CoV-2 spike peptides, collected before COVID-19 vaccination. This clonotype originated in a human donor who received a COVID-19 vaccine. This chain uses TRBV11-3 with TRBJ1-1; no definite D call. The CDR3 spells CASSLGGGRNTEAFF. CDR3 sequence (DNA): TGTGCCAGCAGCTTAGGTGGCGGAAGAAACACTGAAGCTTTCTTT.